This T cell receptor beta chain is drawn from a study of T cells in Graves' hyperthyroidism and ophthalmopathy. Turning to the study itself: The authors collected peripheral blood at initial diagnosis, before any treatment.

Amplification of TCR beta CDR3 regions used RNA as the template. Carried out on the TCR CDR3, a first-round RT-PCR used the HTBI primer set. TCRdb redid the calling of the multiplex PCR reads with MiXCR, one entry per CDR3 protein. The sample includes about 300,000 distinct CDR3 sequences, approximately 18% seen only once; the top ten take 35% to 45%. For this clonotype: What it recognizes is unknown.

Criteria for exclusion of patients were uncontrolled infection, other autoimmune disease, pregnancy or lactation. Study conclusions and caveats: Peripheral blood also featured most of the thyroid clonotypes expanded above 0.001.

This CDR3 is 15 amino acids long. In germline, CDR1 is MNHEY, CDR2 SVGAGI. J was trimmed by 3 bases and V by 2 bases; bases with no gene match: 5. The chain uses TRBV6-5 and TRBJ2-5; 8 nucleotides match TRBD2. The TCR was taken from a man in his fifties with Graves' ophthalmopathy. Sequenced input: blood. The CDR3: CASSYPREEEETQYF. In DNA form, the CDR3 reads TGTGCCAGCAGTTACCCGCGGGAGGAAGAAGAGACCCAGTACTTC.